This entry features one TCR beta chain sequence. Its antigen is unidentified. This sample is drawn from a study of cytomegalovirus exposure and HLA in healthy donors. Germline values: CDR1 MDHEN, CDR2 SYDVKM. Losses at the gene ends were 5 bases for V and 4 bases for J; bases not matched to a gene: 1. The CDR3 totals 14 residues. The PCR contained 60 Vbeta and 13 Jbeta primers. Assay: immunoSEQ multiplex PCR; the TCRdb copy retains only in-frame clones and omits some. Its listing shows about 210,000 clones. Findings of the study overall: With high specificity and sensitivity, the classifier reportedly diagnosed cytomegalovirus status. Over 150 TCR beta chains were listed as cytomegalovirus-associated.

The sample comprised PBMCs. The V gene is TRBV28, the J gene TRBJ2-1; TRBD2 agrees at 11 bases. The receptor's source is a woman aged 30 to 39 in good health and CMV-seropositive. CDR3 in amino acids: CASSTSGGYNEQFF. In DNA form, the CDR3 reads TGTGCCAGCAGTACTAGCGGGGGATACAATGAGCAGTTCTTC. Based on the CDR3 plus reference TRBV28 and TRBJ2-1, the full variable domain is DVKVTQSSRYLVKRTGEKVFLECVQDMDHENMFWYRQDPGLGLRLIYFSYDVKMKEKGDIPEGYSVSREKKERFSLILESASTNQTSMYLCASSTSGGYNEQFFGPGTRLTVL.